This is a list of T cell receptor beta chains from one sample in a study of T cell responses to AZD1222 COVID-19 vaccine. Measured with immunoSEQ multiplex PCR; TCRdb has only the in-frame clones, and not every one. This table has about 140,000 clones, about 82% appearing once. The sequenced sample was peripheral blood, obtained 28 days after the second AZD1222 dose. These receptors came from an adult who received the AZD1222 COVID-19 vaccine. CDR3s include the opening cysteine and the closing phenylalanine or tryptophan. D genes are given only for firm matches. For some rows the clone size is stated as once, few or many, or as a class when expanded; others skip it.

V,size,J,D,DNA,CDR3
TRBV7-2,.,TRBJ1-6,TRBD1,TGTGCCAGCAGCTTCGGGACAGGTGGAGGATCCCTCCACTTT,CASSFGTGGGSLHF
TRBV18,.,TRBJ2-6,.,TGTGCCAGCTCACGGGGGGCTCCTTCGGCTGGGGCCAACGTCCTGACTTTC,CASSRGAPSAGANVLTF
TRBV27,.,TRBJ1-3,TRBD1,TGTGCCAGCAGTCCCTGGACAGGGGGAAACACCATATATTTT,CASSPWTGGNTIYF
TRBV6-2/TRBV6-3,.,TRBJ2-7,.,TGTGCCAGCAGTTACGCCCGTGGCGAGCAGTACTTC,CASSYARGEQYF
TRBV27,.,TRBJ2-5,.,TGTGCCAGCAGTTTGGCCTGGGGACGGGGAGAGACCCAGTACTTC,CASSLAWGRGETQYF
TRBV2,.,TRBJ2-3,.,TGTGCCAGCAACCCTTGGGGGACTGCGGGGTCGTCGCCGCAGTATTTT,CASNPWGTAGSSPQYF
TRBV19,.,TRBJ2-1,.,TGTGCCAGTAGTATCGGGAGTACCAATGAGCAGTTCTTC,CASSIGSTNEQFF
TRBV24-1,once,TRBJ1-3,.,TGTGCCACCAGTGACCCAGCCTCTGGAAACACCATATATTTT,CATSDPASGNTIYF
TRBV5-6,.,TRBJ2-1,TRBD1,TGTGCCAGCAGCTTGCTGGGACAGGGTCGGGGGGAGCAGTTCTTC,CASSLLGQGRGEQFF
TRBV27,few,TRBJ1-5,.,TGTGCCAGCAGTTTTGGGGGCAATCAGCCCCAGCATTTT,CASSFGGNQPQHF
TRBV5-1,.,TRBJ1-5,.,TGCGCCAGCAGCTTCAGGGGCCCGAATGCTGACCCCGATCAGCCCCAGCATTTT,CASSFRGPNADPDQPQHF
TRBV10-2,once,TRBJ1-2,TRBD1,TGCGCCAGCAGTGAGTCGACGGGGACAGGGTATCGTGGCTACACCTTC,CASSESTGTGYRGYTF
TRBV7-9,.,TRBJ2-1,.,TGTGCCAGCAGCTTAGTGGGGGGTTCCTACAATGAGCAGTTCTTC,CASSLVGGSYNEQFF
TRBV5-1,.,TRBJ1-6,.,TGCGCCAGCAGCTTTGCACAGGATGGCTCACCCCTCCACTTT,CASSFAQDGSPLHF
TRBV6-5,.,TRBJ1-1,.,TGTGCCAGCAGTTACCCCGGGGAGGGTGGTGAAGCTTTCTTT,CASSYPGEGGEAFF
TRBV5-4,.,TRBJ2-1,.,TGTGCCAGCAGCTCACACAGAGATGAGCAGTTCTTC,CASSSHRDEQFF
TRBV29-1,once,TRBJ2-7,.,TGCAGCGCCTCGACAGTGGGGGCCTACGAGCAGTACTTC,CSASTVGAYEQYF
TRBV6-4,.,TRBJ2-3,TRBD2,TGTGCCAGCAGTGTACTAGCGGGGGGGATGTATACGCAGTATTTT,CASSVLAGGMYTQYF
TRBV4-1,.,TRBJ1-2,.,TGCGCCAGCAGCCAAGCGTGGGGGGTTTTGTATGGCTACACCTTC,CASSQAWGVLYGYTF
TRBV7-9,.,TRBJ2-3,.,TGTGCCAGCAGCTTAGACGGGGGGCCAGATACGCAGTATTTT,CASSLDGGPDTQYF
TRBV4-1,.,TRBJ2-1,TRBD2,TGCGCCAGCAGCCTCAGCGGGGCTTACAATGAGCAGTTCTTC,CASSLSGAYNEQFF
TRBV2,once,TRBJ1-4,.,TGTGCCAGCAGGCCAGACCACAATGAAAAACTGTTTTTT,CASRPDHNEKLFF
TRBV7-2,.,TRBJ2-7,.,TGTGCCAGCAGCTTAGGCGGGGGCATCGAGCAGTACTTC,CASSLGGGIEQYF
TRBV28,.,TRBJ1-1,.,TGTGCCAGGGTGAACACTGAAGCTTTCTTT,CARVNTEAFF
TRBV11-2,.,TRBJ1-1,.,TGTGCCAGCAGCTTACGCGTCTTCATGAACACTGAAGCTTTCTTT,CASSLRVFMNTEAFF
TRBV3-1/TRBV3-2,.,TRBJ2-6,.,TGTGCCAGCAGCCCCCGGCCTATATCTGGGGCCAACGTCCTGACTTTC,CASSPRPISGANVLTF
TRBV6-5,.,TRBJ1-6,.,TGTGCCAGCACCCAGGGGTTGAATAATTCACCCCTCCACTTT,CASTQGLNNSPLHF
TRBV15,.,TRBJ2-2,.,TGTGCCACAAGTAGGGACTCGAACACCGGGGAGCTGTTTTTT,CATSRDSNTGELFF
TRBV7-2,.,TRBJ2-3,.,TGTGCCAGCAGCTTAGCGGGGGGGCCCTCAGATACGCAGTATTTT,CASSLAGGPSDTQYF
TRBV29-1,once,TRBJ1-2,.,TGCAGCGTTGAAAGGGGCGTCTATGGCTACACCTTC,CSVERGVYGYTF
TRBV30,.,TRBJ1-1,TRBD1,TGTGCCTGGAACATCGGGACAGCTGTTGAGGAAGCTTTCTTT,CAWNIGTAVEEAFF
TRBV2,.,TRBJ1-1,.,TGTGCCAGCATATCGGGGCAAGGGAACACTGAAGCTTTCTTT,CASISGQGNTEAFF